Shown below are 10 T cell receptor beta chains from a single sample sequenced in a study of cytomegalovirus exposure and HLA in healthy donors. PCR employed 60 Vbeta and 13 Jbeta primers. Sequencing used immunoSEQ multiplex PCR; TCRdb keeps in-frame clones, though not all of them. The sample holds 150,000 or so clones, roughly 79% seen once. What was sequenced was PBMCs. Source of these receptors: a man aged 40-49 years in good health and CMV-seronegative.

This clone was seen a few times. The chain recombines TRBV4-1 with TRBJ1-2; TRBD1 matches 10 bases. CDR1 is MGHRA and CDR2 is YSYEKL in the germline V gene. V was pared by 1 base and J by 5 bases, with 4 bases of the junction left unmatched. This CDR3 spans 15 amino acids. CDR3 loop: CASSQADRGKYGYTF. Here the CDR3 DNA reads TGCGCCAGCAGCCAAGCGGACAGGGGGAAATATGGCTACACCTTC.

The chain links TRBV11-3 to TRBJ2-6; D not certain. Germline V gene data show CDR1 as SGHNT and CDR2 as YENEEA. V dropped 0 bases and J dropped 1 base, with 4 bases sitting between them. The CDR3 spans 15 residues. CDR3 nucleotides: TGTGCCAGCAGCTTAGACTATTCTGGGGCCAACGTCCTGACTTTC. Protein: CASSLDYSGANVLTF.

The V gene is TRBV18, the J gene TRBJ2-1; perhaps TRBD2 as D (6 bases). V shed 4 bases and J shed 3 bases, with 10 bases lying between them. The CDR3 covers 14 residues. Germline loops: CDR1 KGHSH, CDR2 LQKENI. CDR3 bases: TGTGCCAGCTCACTATCCGGGGGCTACAATGAGCAGTTCTTC. It translates to CASSLSGGYNEQFF.

This clone was observed once. V and J are TRBV25-1 and TRBJ2-7, with TRBD1 matching 7 bases. Germline loops: CDR1 MGHDK, CDR2 SYGVNS. V dropped 5 bases and J dropped 4; count of bases not matched to a gene: 5. This CDR3 region has 13 residues. The CDR3 protein is CASSQGEWYEQYF. The DNA of the CDR3 is TGTGCCAGCAGTCAGGGGGAATGGTACGAGCAGTACTTC.

The J gene is TRBJ1-5, the V gene TRBV7-9; D uncertain. CDR3 length: 13 amino acids. Germline V lookup: CDR1 SEHNR, CDR2 FQNEAQ (reference sequence). V was shortened by 3 bases and J by 3 bases, with 6 bases between the two germline ends. The CDR3 protein is CASSLTHNQPQHF. The CDR3 nucleotides read TGTGCCAGCAGCTTGACACACAATCAGCCCCAGCATTTT.

This clone came up once. DNA of the CDR3: TGTGCCATCAGTGAGCGTCCCCTGCGAGAGGGGGTGTTAGATACGCAGTATTTT. It codes for CAISERPLREGVLDTQYF. The chain is built from TRBV10-3 and TRBJ2-3, with TRBD1 as a possible D gene (6 bases). V was pared by 2 bases and J by 5 bases, with 23 bases between. Germline assignment: CDR1 ENHRY and CDR2 SYGVKD. The CDR3 runs 18 residues.

This clone was recorded only once. Germline is not matched at one junction end, which may reflect a read error. This chain joins TRBV30 and TRBJ2-1, with 10 positions matching TRBD2. Germline V gene sequence: CDR1 GTSNPN, CDR2 SVGIG (reference sequence). The CDR3 has 14 amino acids. The CDR3 DNA is TGTGCCTGGAGTGTACTGTCTAGCGGGAGTGGTTCGCTCTTC. Translated: CAWSVLSSGSGSLF.

The chain uses TRBV28 and TRBJ1-2; D is uncertain. Trimming took 7 bases from V and 1 from J, leaving 19 bases between them. The CDR3 spans 16 residues. Germline lookup yields CDR1 MDHEN and CDR2 SYDVKM. The CDR3 DNA follows: TGTGCCAGCACTGTCTCTCAGTCTCTTCGTAACTATGGCTACACCTTC. It translates to CASTVSQSLRNYGYTF.

The chain links TRBV9 to TRBJ2-3, with TRBD2 identical over 11 bases. Germline values: CDR1 SGDLS, CDR2 YYNGEE. The CDR3 length is 19 residues. V lost 4 bases to trimming and J lost 1 base; unmatched junction nucleotides: 14. The CDR3 DNA reads TGTGCCAGCAGCCCAGGGGGGACTAGCGGTTTTTCCCGCACAGATACGCAGTATTTT. As protein: CASSPGGTSGFSRTDTQYF.

The gene calls are TRBV28 and TRBJ2-1; D is unclear. CDR3 size: 14 residues. Trimming removed 7 bases from V and 2 bases from J, with 12 bases in between. The germline gives CDR1 MDHEN, CDR2 SYDVKM. The CDR3 coding sequence is TGTGCCAGCACCCTGGGCAGTCCCTACAATGAGCAGTTCTTC. Protein: CASTLGSPYNEQFF.